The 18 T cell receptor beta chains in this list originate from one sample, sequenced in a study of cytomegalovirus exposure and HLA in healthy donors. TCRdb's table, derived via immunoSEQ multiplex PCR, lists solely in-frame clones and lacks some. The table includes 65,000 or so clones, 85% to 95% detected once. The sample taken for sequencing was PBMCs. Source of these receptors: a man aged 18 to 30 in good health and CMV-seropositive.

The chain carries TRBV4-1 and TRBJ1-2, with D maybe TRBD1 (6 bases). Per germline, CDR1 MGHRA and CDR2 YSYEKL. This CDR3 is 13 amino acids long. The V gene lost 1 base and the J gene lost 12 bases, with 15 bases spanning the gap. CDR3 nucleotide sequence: TGCGCCAGCAGCCAAGGACAGGATGGTCTTGACACCTTC. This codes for CASSQGQDGLDTF.

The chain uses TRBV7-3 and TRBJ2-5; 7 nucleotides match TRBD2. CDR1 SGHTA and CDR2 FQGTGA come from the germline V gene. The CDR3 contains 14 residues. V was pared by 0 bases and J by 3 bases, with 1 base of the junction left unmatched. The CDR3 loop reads CASSLTAGEETQYF. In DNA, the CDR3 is TGTGCCAGCAGCTTAACCGCGGGAGAAGAGACCCAGTACTTC.

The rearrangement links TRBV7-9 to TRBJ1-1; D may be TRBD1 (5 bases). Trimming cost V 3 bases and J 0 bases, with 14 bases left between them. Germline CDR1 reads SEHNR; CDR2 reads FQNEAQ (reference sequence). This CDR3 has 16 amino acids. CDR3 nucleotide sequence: TGTGCCAGCAGCTTCTGGGCAGGGAACGTGAACACTGAAGCTTTCTTT. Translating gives CASSFWAGNVNTEAFF.

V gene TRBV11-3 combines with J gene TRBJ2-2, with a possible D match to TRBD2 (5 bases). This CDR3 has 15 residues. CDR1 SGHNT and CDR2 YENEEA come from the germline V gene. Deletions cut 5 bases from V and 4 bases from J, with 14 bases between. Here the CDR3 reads CASSPGLEGTGELFF. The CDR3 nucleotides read TGTGCCAGCAGCCCCGGACTCGAGGGCACCGGGGAGCTGTTTTTT. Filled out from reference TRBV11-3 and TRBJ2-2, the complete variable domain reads EAGVVQSPRYKIIEKKQPVAFWCNPISGHNTLYWYLQNLGQGPELLIRYENEEAVDDSQLPKDRFSAERLKGVDSTLKIQPAELGDSAVYLCASSPGLEGTGELFFGEGSRLTVL.

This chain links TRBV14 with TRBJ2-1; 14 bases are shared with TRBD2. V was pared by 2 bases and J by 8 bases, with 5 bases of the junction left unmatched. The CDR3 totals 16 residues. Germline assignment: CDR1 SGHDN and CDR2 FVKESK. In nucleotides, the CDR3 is TGTGCCAGCAGCCAAAATCCGGGACTAGCGGGAGATGAGCAGTTCTTC. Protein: CASSQNPGLAGDEQFF.

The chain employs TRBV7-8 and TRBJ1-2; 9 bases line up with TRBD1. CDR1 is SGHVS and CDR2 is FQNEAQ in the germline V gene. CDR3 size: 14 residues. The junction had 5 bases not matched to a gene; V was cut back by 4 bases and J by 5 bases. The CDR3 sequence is CASSSRDRVYGYTF. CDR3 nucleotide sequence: TGTGCCAGCAGCTCCCGGGACAGGGTTTATGGCTACACCTTC.

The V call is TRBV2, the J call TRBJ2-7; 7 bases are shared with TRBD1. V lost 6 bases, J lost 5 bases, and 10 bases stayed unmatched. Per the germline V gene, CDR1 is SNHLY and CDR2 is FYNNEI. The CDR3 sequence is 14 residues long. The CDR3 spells CASRGDSPRDEQYF. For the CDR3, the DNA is TGTGCCAGCAGGGGGGACAGCCCTAGGGACGAGCAGTACTTC.

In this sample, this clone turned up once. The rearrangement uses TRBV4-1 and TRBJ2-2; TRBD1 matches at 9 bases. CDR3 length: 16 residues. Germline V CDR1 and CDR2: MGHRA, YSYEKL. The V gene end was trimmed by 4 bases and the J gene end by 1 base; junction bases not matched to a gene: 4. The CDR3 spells CASSLPGQGNTGELFF. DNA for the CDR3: TGCGCCAGCAGCCTCCCGGGACAGGGGAACACCGGGGAGCTGTTTTTT.

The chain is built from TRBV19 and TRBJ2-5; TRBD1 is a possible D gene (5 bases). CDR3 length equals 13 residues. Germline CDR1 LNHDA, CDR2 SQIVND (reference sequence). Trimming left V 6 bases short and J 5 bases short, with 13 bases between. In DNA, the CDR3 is TGTGCCAGTAGCAGGGCAGGAGTGGAGACCCAGTACTTC. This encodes CASSRAGVETQYF.

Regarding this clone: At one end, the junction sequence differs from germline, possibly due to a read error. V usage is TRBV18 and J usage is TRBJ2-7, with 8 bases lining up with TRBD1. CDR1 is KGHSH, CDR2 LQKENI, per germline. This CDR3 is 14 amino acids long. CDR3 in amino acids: CASSPRQGRGEQYF. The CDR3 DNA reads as TGTGCCAGCTCTCCACGACAGGGGCGTGGCGAGCAGTACTTC.

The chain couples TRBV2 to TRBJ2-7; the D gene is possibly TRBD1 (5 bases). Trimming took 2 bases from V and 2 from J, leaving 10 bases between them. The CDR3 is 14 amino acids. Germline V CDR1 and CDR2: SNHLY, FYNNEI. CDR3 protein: CASSELRAAYEQYF. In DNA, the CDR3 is TGTGCCAGCAGTGAACTCAGGGCCGCCTACGAGCAGTACTTC.

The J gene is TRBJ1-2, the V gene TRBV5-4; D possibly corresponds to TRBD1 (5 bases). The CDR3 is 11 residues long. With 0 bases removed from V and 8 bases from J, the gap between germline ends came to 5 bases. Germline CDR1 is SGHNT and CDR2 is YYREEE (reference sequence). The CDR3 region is CASSLEGGYTF. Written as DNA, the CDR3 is TGTGCCAGCAGCTTGGAGGGGGGCTACACCTTC.

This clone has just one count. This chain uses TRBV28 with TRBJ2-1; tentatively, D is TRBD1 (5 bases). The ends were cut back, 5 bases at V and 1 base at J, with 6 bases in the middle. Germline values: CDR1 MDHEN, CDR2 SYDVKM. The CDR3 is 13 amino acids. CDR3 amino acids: CASSKGSYNEQFF. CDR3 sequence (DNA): TGTGCCAGCAGTAAGGGGTCCTACAATGAGCAGTTCTTC.

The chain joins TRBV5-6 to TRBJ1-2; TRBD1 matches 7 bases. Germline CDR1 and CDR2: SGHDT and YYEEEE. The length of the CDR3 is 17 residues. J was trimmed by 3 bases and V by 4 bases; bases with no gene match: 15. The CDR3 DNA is TGTGCCAGCAGCCGTGACAGGGCCAAAACCCTAGACTATGGCTACACCTTC. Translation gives CASSRDRAKTLDYGYTF.

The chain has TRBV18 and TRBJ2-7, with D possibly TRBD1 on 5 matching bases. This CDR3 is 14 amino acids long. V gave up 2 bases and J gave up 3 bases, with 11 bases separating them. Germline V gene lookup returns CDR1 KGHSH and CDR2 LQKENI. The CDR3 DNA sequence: TGTGCCAGCTCACCAGCAGGGCGAGGCTACGAGCAGTACTTC. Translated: CASSPAGRGYEQYF.

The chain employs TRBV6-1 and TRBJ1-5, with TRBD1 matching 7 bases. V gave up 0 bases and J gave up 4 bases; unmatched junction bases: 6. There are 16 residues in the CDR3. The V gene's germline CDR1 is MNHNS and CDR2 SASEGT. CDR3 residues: CASSEAGRGRNQPQHF. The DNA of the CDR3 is TGTGCCAGCAGTGAAGCGGGCAGGGGGAGGAATCAGCCCCAGCATTTT.

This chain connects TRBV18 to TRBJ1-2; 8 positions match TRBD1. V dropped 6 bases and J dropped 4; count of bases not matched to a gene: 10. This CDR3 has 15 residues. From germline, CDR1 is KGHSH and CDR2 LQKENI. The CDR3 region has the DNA TGTGCCAGCTCCCCCGACAGGGGACAAGGCTATGGCTACACCTTC. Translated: CASSPDRGQGYGYTF.

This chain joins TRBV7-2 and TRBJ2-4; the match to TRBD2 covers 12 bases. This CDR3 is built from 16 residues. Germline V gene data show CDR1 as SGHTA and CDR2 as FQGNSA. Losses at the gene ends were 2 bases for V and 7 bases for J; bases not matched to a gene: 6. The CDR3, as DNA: TGTGCCAGCAGCTTATGGGCTAGCGGGAGGGTGAACATTCAGTACTTC. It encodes CASSLWASGRVNIQYF.